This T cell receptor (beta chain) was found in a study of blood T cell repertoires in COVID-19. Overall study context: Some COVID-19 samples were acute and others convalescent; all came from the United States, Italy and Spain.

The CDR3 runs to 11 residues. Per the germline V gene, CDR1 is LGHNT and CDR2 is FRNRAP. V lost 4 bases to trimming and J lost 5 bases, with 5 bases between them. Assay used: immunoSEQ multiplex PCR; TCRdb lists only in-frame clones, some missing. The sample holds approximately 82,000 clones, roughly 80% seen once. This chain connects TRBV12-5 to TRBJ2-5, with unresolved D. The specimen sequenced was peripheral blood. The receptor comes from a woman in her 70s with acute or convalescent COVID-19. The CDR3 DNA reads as TGTGCTAGTGGTTCAGTGGAGACCCAGTACTTC. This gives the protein CASGSVETQYF.